The 20 T cell receptor beta chains reported below all come from one sample, sequenced in a study of T-cell memory formation after mild COVID-19. TCRdb re-called the 5' RACE reads with MiXCR, one entry per CDR3 protein. The data show some 330,000 distinct CDR3 sequences, with around 20% seen just once and about an eighth held by the top ten. Sequenced sample: PBMCs or a T cell subset sorted from them (not recorded which). The origin of the receptors is an adult woman who had mild COVID-19 (a few samples of this study predate the infection). Cell type and time point are not known.

This clonotype occurred a few times. V usage is TRBV25-1 and J usage is TRBJ1-1; D is unclear. Per the germline V gene, CDR1 is MGHDK and CDR2 is SYGVNS. CDR3 length equals 15 residues. Trimming stripped 4 bases from V and 4 bases from J, with 16 bases between. The CDR3, as DNA: TGTGCCAGCAGTGGGGTGTACGGATATGGCACTGAAGCTTTCTTT. This encodes CASSGVYGYGTEAFF.

This clonotype was observed a handful of times. The chain links TRBV7-8 to TRBJ2-2; TRBD1 aligns across 9 bases. J was trimmed by 3 bases and V by 3 bases; bases with no gene match: 2. Germline values: CDR1 SGHVS, CDR2 FQNEAQ. The CDR3 length is 15 residues. The CDR3 loop is CASSFTGGHTGELFF. The CDR3 DNA reads TGTGCCAGCAGCTTCACAGGGGGCCACACCGGGGAGCTGTTTTTT. The full variable domain, its missing parts supplied by reference TRBV7-8 and TRBJ2-2, is GAGVSQSPRYKVAKRGQDVALRCDPISGHVSLFWYQQALGQGPEFLTYFQNEAQLDKSGLPSDRFFAERPEGSVSTLKIQRTQQEDSAVYLCASSFTGGHTGELFFGEGSRLTVL.

This clonotype occurred a few times. The chain uses TRBV4-1 and TRBJ2-7; 7 bases align to TRBD2. The V gene end was trimmed by 4 bases and the J gene end by 3 bases; junction bases not matched to a gene: 3. Germline V lookup: CDR1 MGHRA, CDR2 YSYEKL. The CDR3 extends over 13 amino acids. The chain's CDR3 is CASSPSGNYEQYF. The CDR3, as DNA: TGCGCCAGCAGCCCAAGCGGGAACTACGAGCAGTACTTC.

In its sample, this clonotype was seen a few times. The V and J genes are TRBV25-1 and TRBJ2-1; 8 positions agree with TRBD1. This CDR3 is 15 amino acids long. Germline values: CDR1 MGHDK, CDR2 SYGVNS. Trimming took 3 bases from V and 7 from J; bases not matched to a gene: 8. CDR3 amino acids: CASSETGEVGNEQFF. CDR3 nucleotides: TGTGCCAGCAGTGAGACAGGGGAAGTTGGAAATGAGCAGTTCTTC.

The V and J genes are TRBV21-1 and TRBJ1-1; the table assigns TRBD1, which was not confirmed against the DNA. TRBV21-1 is classified as a pseudogene. The CDR3 covers 16 residues. The CDR3 is CASERGAPIRDTEAFF. In DNA form, the CDR3 reads TGTGCCAGCGAGCGGGGAGCCCCGATAAGGGACACTGAAGCTTTCTTT.

The rearrangement uses TRBV7-3 and TRBJ2-5; 10 nucleotides match TRBD1. The junction had 3 bases not matched to a gene; V was cut back by 3 bases and J by 2 bases. The germline CDR1 and CDR2 sequences are SGHTA and FQGTGA. The CDR3 runs to 15 residues. Here the CDR3 DNA reads TGTGCCAGCAGCTTCGGACAGGGGGATCAAGAGACCCAGTACTTC. Its protein is CASSFGQGDQETQYF.

The chain recombines TRBV30 with TRBJ1-1, with D uncertain. The germline V gene has CDR1 GTSNPN and CDR2 SVGIG (reference sequence). The CDR3 has 11 residues. The CDR3 region is CARHWNTEAFF. CDR3 in DNA: TGTGCTCGACATTGGAACACTGAAGCTTTCTTT.

The chain combines TRBV2 with TRBJ2-4; TRBD1 matches 7 bases. Trimming at V came to 7 bases and at J to 14 bases, leaving 14 bases not matched to a gene. Germline CDR1 reads SNHLY; CDR2 reads FYNNEI. The CDR3 has 13 residues. Here the CDR3 reads CASNSNLDRRKYF. In nucleotides, the CDR3 is TGTGCCAGCAACAGCAATTTGGACAGGCGGAAGTACTTC.

This clonotype came up many times. J is TRBJ2-7 and V is TRBV5-1; 7 bases agree with TRBD2. Germline trimming cut 5 bases from V and 2 bases from J; bases unmatched to any gene: 4. The length of the CDR3 is 13 residues. Germline assignment: CDR1 SGHRS and CDR2 YFSETQ. The chain's CDR3 is CASRWGGTYEQYF. In DNA, the CDR3 is TGCGCCAGCAGGTGGGGGGGAACCTACGAGCAGTACTTC.

This clonotype was found a few times. This CDR3 reads CASSLESMNTEAFF. The CDR3 bases are TGTGCCAGCAGCTTAGAGTCCATGAACACTGAAGCTTTCTTT. The chain recombines TRBV11-2 with TRBJ1-1; no clear D gene. Germline loops: CDR1 SGHAT, CDR2 FQNNGV. Trimming shortened V by 0 bases and J by 0 bases, and 5 bases separated the two germline ends. The CDR3 loop spans 14 amino acids.

In this sample, this clonotype turned up many times. The chain uses TRBV11-2 and TRBJ2-3; 8 nucleotides align to TRBD2. V lost 3 bases to trimming and J lost 1 base; unmatched junction nucleotides: 3. The CDR3 is 15 amino acids. Per germline, CDR1 SGHAT and CDR2 FQNNGV. CDR3 nucleotide sequence: TGTGCCAGCAGCTTCCGGGGGGGTCGCACAGATACGCAGTATTTT. It specifies CASSFRGGRTDTQYF.

The chain carries TRBV18 and TRBJ2-7; D might be TRBD1 or TRBD2, each matching 6 bases. The CDR3 extends over 16 amino acids. Germline V lookup: CDR1 KGHSH, CDR2 LQKENI. The V gene lost 3 bases and the J gene lost 1 base, with 16 bases spanning the gap. The CDR3 nucleotides read TGTGCCAGCTCACCGGGGGGCAGGGTGGTTTCCTACGAGCAGTACTTC. Its protein product is CASSPGGRVVSYEQYF.

This clonotype was seen a few times. The chain uses TRBV3-1 and TRBJ2-1; 12 bases fit TRBD2. With 3 bases clipped from V and 10 bases from J, the junction kept 10 bases outside the gene matches. The CDR3 has 16 residues. Germline CDR1 LGHDT, CDR2 YNNKEL (reference sequence). The CDR3 DNA reads as TGTGCCAGCAGCCATGGAGGGCCTAGCGGGGGGGCCGAGCAGTTCTTC. Residues: CASSHGGPSGGAEQFF.

This clonotype occurred a few times. The chain couples TRBV4-1 to TRBJ2-3; no reliable D call. V lost 3 bases, J lost 5 bases, and 9 bases lay in between. Germline loops: CDR1 MGHRA, CDR2 YSYEKL. The CDR3 runs to 13 residues. The CDR3 protein is CASSHARRDTQYF. CDR3 DNA sequence: TGCGCCAGCAGCCACGCCCGACGAGATACGCAGTATTTT.

This chain uses TRBV6-2 or TRBV6-3 with TRBJ2-3; 12 positions match TRBD2. This CDR3 is 15 amino acids long. Germline CDR1 MNHEY, CDR2 SVGEGT. Trimming took 6 bases from V and 1 from J; bases not matched to a gene: 2. Here the CDR3 DNA reads TGTGCCAGCAGACTAGCGGGAGGAGGCACAGATACGCAGTATTTT. Its translation: CASRLAGGGTDTQYF.

The chain couples TRBV4-2 to TRBJ2-5; the match to TRBD2 covers 7 bases. The CDR3 contains 14 residues. Germline trimming cut 0 bases from V and 5 bases from J; bases unmatched to any gene: 3. Germline V CDR1 and CDR2: LGHNA, YNFKEQ. The CDR3 loop is CASSQELAMETQYF. CDR3 coding DNA: TGTGCCAGCAGCCAAGAACTAGCGATGGAGACCCAGTACTTC.

This clonotype was recorded a few times. The V gene is TRBV20-1, the J gene TRBJ2-7, with D possibly being TRBD1 (6 bases). The CDR3 extends over 13 amino acids. V lost 4 bases, J lost 2 bases, and 12 bases lay in between. CDR1 is DFQATT, CDR2 SNEGSKA, per germline (reference sequence). CDR3 region: CSANRDKPYEQYF. CDR3 nucleotides: TGCAGTGCTAATAGGGACAAACCCTACGAGCAGTACTTC.

Remarks on this clonotype: Mismatch with germline at one junction end may stem from a read error. The chain joins TRBV4-2 to TRBJ1-6; perhaps TRBD1 as D (6 bases). This CDR3 is built from 12 residues. CDR1 LGHNA and CDR2 YNFKEQ come from the germline V gene. For the CDR3, the DNA is TGTGCCAGCAGTGGTGGGGGCCCGGGGACTTCCTTT. Translated: CASSGGGPGTSF.

V usage is TRBV6-5 and J usage is TRBJ2-7; TRBD2 is a possible D gene (5 bases). V lost 2 bases and J lost 3, with 8 bases in between. This CDR3 is built from 13 residues. The germline V gene has CDR1 MNHEY and CDR2 SVGAGI. The CDR3 region has the DNA TGTGCCAGCAGTTACGAAGAGGGCTACGAGCAGTACTTC. Translated: CASSYEEGYEQYF.

This clonotype was found a few times. The V call is TRBV29-1, the J call TRBJ1-2; maybe TRBD1 (6 bases). This CDR3 has 12 residues. The V end lost 2 bases, the J end lost 8 bases, and 12 bases lay between the germline ends. Germline V CDR1 and CDR2: SQVTM, ANQGSEA. CDR3 sequence: CSVESGAWGYTF. The CDR3 region has the DNA TGCAGCGTTGAATCAGGGGCGTGGGGCTACACCTTC.